Below are 29 T cell receptor beta chains sequenced from a single sample in a study of long-term antiretroviral therapy in people with HIV. The run of the v3.0 immunoSEQ assay was at survey level. Only in-frame clones appear in the TCRdb table, and some are missing; sequencing was by immunoSEQ multiplex PCR. The sample lists about 20,000 clones, approximately 80% occurring once. This material consisted of unsorted PBMCs, taken 1.9 years after starting antiretroviral therapy. These receptors all stem from a woman aged 45-60 years with HIV.

The rearrangement joins TRBV7-3 to TRBJ2-2; tentative D call: TRBD2 (6 bases). The CDR3 sequence is 14 residues long. CDR1 and CDR2 from the germline V gene are SGHTA and FQGTGA. With 1 base removed from V and 7 bases from J, the gap between germline ends came to 10 bases. The CDR3 loop reads CASSLSREIGELFF. CDR3 DNA sequence: TGTGCCAGCAGCTTAAGCCGGGAGATCGGGGAGCTGTTTTTT.

This clone came up once. The rearrangement joins TRBV7-8 to TRBJ2-7; perhaps TRBD1 as D (5 bases). The CDR3 length is 16 residues. V dropped 0 bases and J dropped 5 bases, with 17 bases sitting between them. Germline V gives CDR1 SGHVS, CDR2 FQNEAQ. CDR3 protein: CASSLAYMQGADEQYF. The CDR3 DNA reads as TGTGCCAGCAGCTTAGCCTACATGCAGGGCGCCGACGAGCAGTACTTC. The whole variable domain, filled in from reference TRBV7-8 and TRBJ2-7, reads GAGVSQSPRYKVAKRGQDVALRCDPISGHVSLFWYQQALGQGPEFLTYFQNEAQLDKSGLPSDRFFAERPEGSVSTLKIQRTQQEDSAVYLCASSLAYMQGADEQYFGPGTRLTVT.

V gene TRBV28 combines with J gene TRBJ1-6, with D possibly being TRBD1 (5 bases). Germline V CDR1 and CDR2: MDHEN, SYDVKM. The CDR3 is 15 amino acids. Trimming cost V 3 bases and J 6 bases, with 12 bases left between them. CDR3 nucleotides: TGTGCCAGCAGTTTGATGACAGTTTCTAATTCACCCCTCCACTTT. Protein: CASSLMTVSNSPLHF. Looking up the rest from reference TRBV28 and TRBJ1-6 gives the full variable domain: DVKVTQSSRYLVKRTGEKVFLECVQDMDHENMFWYRQDPGLGLRLIYFSYDVKMKEKGDIPEGYSVSREKKERFSLILESASTNQTSMYLCASSLMTVSNSPLHFGNGTRLTVT.

J is TRBJ1-2 and V is TRBV4-2; D may be TRBD1 (6 bases). Germline CDR1 reads LGHNA; CDR2 reads YNFKEQ. This CDR3 has 15 residues. V lost 0 bases and J 2 bases, leaving 10 bases between the germline ends. The CDR3 protein is CASSQERTANYGYTF. CDR3 in DNA: TGTGCCAGCAGCCAAGAGAGGACAGCCAACTATGGCTACACCTTC.

The chain carries TRBV7-8 and TRBJ1-4; 9 nucleotides align to TRBD1. The CDR3 loop spans 17 amino acids. V was pared by 0 bases and J by 8 bases, with 10 bases of the junction left unmatched. Per the germline V gene, CDR1 is SGHVS and CDR2 is FQNEAQ. The CDR3 DNA is TGTGCCAGCAGCTTAGCGATTTGGGACAGGGTATCCGAAAAACTGTTTTTT. This encodes CASSLAIWDRVSEKLFF.

The genes are TRBV27 and TRBJ1-5; D not certain. This CDR3 is built from 15 residues. Deletions cut 0 bases from V and 5 bases from J, with 11 bases between. Germline CDR1 MNHEY, CDR2 SMNVEV (reference sequence). CDR3 region: CASSLSEFGDQPQHF. CDR3 in DNA: TGTGCCAGCAGTTTATCGGAGTTTGGGGATCAGCCCCAGCATTTT.

J is TRBJ2-5 and V is TRBV19; TRBD2 aligns across 13 bases. The V gene end was trimmed by 5 bases and the J gene end by 5 bases; junction bases not matched to a gene: 11. The CDR3 covers 17 residues. Per germline, CDR1 LNHDA and CDR2 SQIVND (reference sequence). The CDR3 is CASSPETSGGLWETQYF. CDR3 coding DNA: TGTGCCAGTAGTCCGGAGACTAGCGGGGGGTTGTGGGAGACCCAGTACTTC. Full variable domain (outside the CDR3, taken from reference TRBV19 and TRBJ2-5): DGGITQSPKYLFRKEGQNVTLSCEQNLNHDAMYWYRQDPGQGLRLIYYSQIVNDFQKGDIAEGYSVSREKKESFPLTVTSAQKNPTAFYLCASSPETSGGLWETQYFGPGTRLLVL.

This sequence joins TRBV28 and TRBJ1-2; D call uncertain. This CDR3 has 13 residues. Trimming cost V 3 bases and J 8 bases, with 13 bases left between them. Per the germline V gene, CDR1 is MDHEN and CDR2 is SYDVKM. The CDR3 loop reads CASSLFDSMGYTF. DNA of the CDR3: TGTGCCAGCAGTTTGTTCGATTCCATGGGCTACACCTTC.

This clone came up a few times. V is TRBV29-1 and J is TRBJ1-6; D is possibly TRBD1 (6 bases). This CDR3 contains 13 residues. Germline V gene sequence: CDR1 SQVTM, CDR2 ANQGSEA. CDR3 region: CSVQTGLDSPLHF. CDR3 in DNA: TGCAGTGTTCAGACAGGTTTGGATTCACCCCTCCACTTT.

The rearrangement joins TRBV7-6 to TRBJ2-3, with D possibly TRBD2 on 6 matching bases. The CDR3 is 17 residues long. Trimming took off 5 bases at V and 1 base at J, with 19 bases between the two ends. In germline, CDR1 is SGHVS, CDR2 FNYEAQ. This CDR3 reads CASSPNGASGGTDTQYF. The CDR3 DNA follows: TGTGCCAGCAGCCCTAATGGAGCGTCGGGGGGCACAGATACGCAGTATTTT.

This chain links TRBV11-1 with TRBJ2-5; TRBD2 matches 10 bases. The V and J ends lost 1 base and 5 bases, in that order; junction bases with no gene match: 4. This CDR3 contains 15 residues. Germline CDR1 and CDR2: SGHAT and FQDESV (reference sequence). The CDR3 sequence: CASSLGLAGVETQYF. The CDR3 nucleotides are TGTGCCAGCAGCTTAGGGCTAGCGGGGGTGGAGACCCAGTACTTC.

This chain joins TRBV5-4 and TRBJ1-6; 10 nucleotides align to TRBD1. The CDR3 is 13 amino acids. Germline CDR1 and CDR2: SGHNT and YYREEE (reference sequence). The CDR3 DNA is TGTACTACGGGACAGGGGCCGGGATCACCCCTCCACTTT. It is translated as CTTGQGPGSPLHF.

In nucleotides, the CDR3 is TGTGCCAGTAGAGAGCTAGCGGGGACAGATACGCAGTATTTT. It encodes CASRELAGTDTQYF. The V call is TRBV19, the J call TRBJ2-3, with 9 bases matching TRBD2. The V gene end was trimmed by 6 bases and the J gene end by 3 bases; junction bases not matched to a gene: 4. From germline, CDR1 is LNHDA and CDR2 SQIVND (reference sequence). The CDR3 totals 14 residues. Supplemented by reference TRBV19 and TRBJ2-3, the full variable domain reads DGGITQSPKYLFRKEGQNVTLSCEQNLNHDAMYWYRQDPGQGLRLIYYSQIVNDFQKGDIAEGYSVSREKKESFPLTVTSAQKNPTAFYLCASRELAGTDTQYFGPGTRLTVL.

This chain joins TRBV7-2 and TRBJ2-7; D is tentatively TRBD1 or TRBD2 (5 bases each). There are 16 residues in the CDR3. Trimming cost V 7 bases and J 5 bases, with 24 bases left between them. The V gene's germline CDR1 is SGHTA and CDR2 FQGNSA. CDR3 coding DNA: TGTGCCAGCACCGGCGATTGGGGGTTCCTAACTGACGAGCAGTACTTC. It encodes CASTGDWGFLTDEQYF.

The gene calls are TRBV4-2 and TRBJ1-3; D uncertain. Germline V gene sequence: CDR1 LGHNA, CDR2 YNFKEQ. The CDR3 covers 15 residues. The V end was cut by 1 base, the J end by 2 bases, with 9 bases between. The CDR3 sequence is CASSQVTAAGNTIYF. For the CDR3, the DNA is TGTGCCAGCAGCCAAGTTACGGCAGCTGGAAACACCATATATTTT.

This clone was picked up one time. The J gene is TRBJ2-3, the V gene TRBV4-1; a possible D gene is TRBD2 (7 bases). Per germline, CDR1 MGHRA and CDR2 YSYEKL. Trimming left V 1 base short and J 3 bases short, with 20 bases between. The CDR3 covers 18 residues. CDR3: CASSQVGWGGPGTDTQYF. In nucleotides, the CDR3 is TGCGCCAGCAGCCAAGTAGGTTGGGGGGGGCCTGGGACAGATACGCAGTATTTT.

V gene TRBV6-5 combines with J gene TRBJ1-1, with a tentative D call TRBD1 (5 bases). Per germline, CDR1 MNHEY and CDR2 SVGAGI. V shed 8 bases and J shed 8 bases, with 12 bases lying between them. This CDR3 spans 11 amino acids. CDR3 residues: CASRAGLEAFF. The CDR3 nucleotides read TGTGCCAGCCGAGCAGGGCTGGAAGCTTTCTTT.

This chain uses TRBV6-1 with TRBJ2-3; D is unresolved. The CDR3 consists of 12 residues. Germline CDR1 is MNHNS and CDR2 is SASEGT. V gave up 5 bases and J gave up 5 bases, with 8 bases separating them. The CDR3 loop reads CASSRWEDTQYF. The DNA of the CDR3 is TGTGCCAGCAGTCGCTGGGAAGATACGCAGTATTTT.

The rearrangement links TRBV6-1 to TRBJ1-5; D unresolved. Germline-derived CDR1 and CDR2 are MNHNS and SASEGT. The CDR3 has 15 residues. V was cut by 7 bases and J by 0 bases, with 13 bases left in between. In DNA form, the CDR3 reads TGTGCCAGCACCTTGAGCAGGAATAGCAATCAGCCCCAGCATTTT. Translating gives CASTLSRNSNQPQHF.

The genes are TRBV7-2 and TRBJ2-5; no firm D call. This CDR3 is built from 11 residues. The germline V gene has CDR1 SGHTA and CDR2 FQGNSA. Trimming pared 0 bases from V and 4 bases from J, leaving 0 bases between. For the CDR3, the DNA is TGTGCCAGCAGCTTAGCAGAGACCCAGTACTTC. It translates to CASSLAETQYF.

The chain uses TRBV15 and TRBJ2-6; tentative D call: TRBD2 (6 bases). Germline CDR1 is LNHNV and CDR2 is YYDKDF (reference sequence). Between the trimmed V and J ends, which lost 3 bases and 0 bases, there was a span of 9 bases. CDR3 length: 16 residues. CDR3 protein: CATSRGGDSGANVLTF. CDR3 coding DNA: TGTGCCACCAGCAGGGGGGGTGACTCTGGGGCCAACGTCCTGACTTTC.

The chain recombines TRBV28 with TRBJ1-5; TRBD1 matches at 7 bases. The CDR3 is 15 amino acids. Germline assignment: CDR1 MDHEN and CDR2 SYDVKM. Trimming took 6 bases from V and 5 from J; bases not matched to a gene: 10. The DNA for the CDR3 is TGTGCCAGCAGCCCCGGGACAGCAGGCGATCAGCCCCAGCATTTT. Encoded protein: CASSPGTAGDQPQHF.

The chain couples TRBV10-3 to TRBJ1-1; 9 positions match TRBD1. Losses at the gene ends were 2 bases for V and 0 bases for J; bases not matched to a gene: 7. Germline V gene sequence: CDR1 ENHRY, CDR2 SYGVKD. CDR3 length: 17 residues. CDR3 residues: CAISEEDRGLMNTEAFF. The CDR3 coding sequence is TGTGCCATCAGTGAGGAGGACAGGGGTTTAATGAACACTGAAGCTTTCTTT.

This chain uses TRBV6-5 with TRBJ2-2; D not resolved. Germline V gene sequence: CDR1 MNHEY, CDR2 SVGAGI. V lost 2 bases and J 4 bases, leaving 8 bases between the germline ends. CDR3 length: 14 amino acids. CDR3 sequence: CASSYRQSTGELFF. For the CDR3, the DNA is TGTGCCAGCAGTTACCGGCAGAGCACCGGGGAGCTGTTTTTT.

The rearrangement joins TRBV7-8 to TRBJ1-5, with a possible D match to TRBD1 (5 bases). Trimming stripped 5 bases from V and 1 base from J, with 9 bases between. The CDR3 totals 14 residues. CDR1 SGHVS and CDR2 FQNEAQ come from the germline V gene. CDR3: CASSLGQSNQPQHF. Here the CDR3 DNA reads TGTGCCAGCAGCCTCGGACAAAGCAATCAGCCCCAGCATTTT. Full variable domain (rest looked up from reference TRBV7-8 and TRBJ1-5): GAGVSQSPRYKVAKRGQDVALRCDPISGHVSLFWYQQALGQGPEFLTYFQNEAQLDKSGLPSDRFFAERPEGSVSTLKIQRTQQEDSAVYLCASSLGQSNQPQHFGDGTRLSIL.

The genes are TRBV7-8 and TRBJ1-1; D may be TRBD1 (6 bases). The CDR3 is 14 residues long. Germline CDR1 SGHVS, CDR2 FQNEAQ. V was cut by 5 bases and J by 1 base, with 11 bases left in between. CDR3 sequence: CASSPRDTNTEAFF. The CDR3 coding sequence is TGTGCCAGCAGCCCCCGGGACACGAACACTGAAGCTTTCTTT.

The genes are TRBV19 and TRBJ2-1, with D hard to call. Trimming took 3 bases from V and 5 from J, leaving 8 bases between them. There are 13 residues in the CDR3. The germline gives CDR1 LNHDA, CDR2 SQIVND (reference sequence). As DNA, the CDR3 is TGTGCCAGTAGTATTCTTGGGGACAATGAGCAGTTCTTC. Protein sequence: CASSILGDNEQFF.

This chain connects TRBV7-4 to TRBJ1-6; perhaps TRBD1 as D (5 bases). The CDR3 totals 17 residues. Looked up from germline, CDR1 is SGHVT and CDR2 is SQSDAQ. V was trimmed by 3 bases and J by 0 bases, leaving 12 bases between them. The CDR3 sequence is CASSLGQTSSYNSPLHF. As DNA, the CDR3 is TGTGCCAGCAGCTTGGGGCAGACTAGCTCCTATAATTCACCCCTCCACTTT. The variable domain in full, completed from reference TRBV7-4 and TRBJ1-6, reads GAGVSQSPRYKVAKRGRDVALRCDSISGHVTLYWYRQTLGQGSEVLTYSQSDAQRDKSGRPSGRFSAERPERSVSTLKIQRTEQGDSAVYLCASSLGQTSSYNSPLHFGNGTRLTVT.

The rearrangement joins TRBV5-1 to TRBJ2-2; D is uncertain. CDR3 size: 14 residues. Germline loops: CDR1 SGHRS, CDR2 YFSETQ. V lost 7 bases to trimming and J lost 1 base, with 11 bases between them. CDR3 DNA: TGCGCCAGCCACGTTACGCTGAACACCGGGGAGCTGTTTTTT. As protein: CASHVTLNTGELFF. The full variable domain, in which reference TRBV5-1 and TRBJ2-2 provide the parts outside the CDR3, is KAGVTQTPRYLIKTRGQQVTLSCSPISGHRSVSWYQQTPGQGLQFLFEYFSETQRNKGNFPGRFSGRQFSNSRSEMNVSTLELGDSALYLCASHVTLNTGELFFGEGSRLTVL.